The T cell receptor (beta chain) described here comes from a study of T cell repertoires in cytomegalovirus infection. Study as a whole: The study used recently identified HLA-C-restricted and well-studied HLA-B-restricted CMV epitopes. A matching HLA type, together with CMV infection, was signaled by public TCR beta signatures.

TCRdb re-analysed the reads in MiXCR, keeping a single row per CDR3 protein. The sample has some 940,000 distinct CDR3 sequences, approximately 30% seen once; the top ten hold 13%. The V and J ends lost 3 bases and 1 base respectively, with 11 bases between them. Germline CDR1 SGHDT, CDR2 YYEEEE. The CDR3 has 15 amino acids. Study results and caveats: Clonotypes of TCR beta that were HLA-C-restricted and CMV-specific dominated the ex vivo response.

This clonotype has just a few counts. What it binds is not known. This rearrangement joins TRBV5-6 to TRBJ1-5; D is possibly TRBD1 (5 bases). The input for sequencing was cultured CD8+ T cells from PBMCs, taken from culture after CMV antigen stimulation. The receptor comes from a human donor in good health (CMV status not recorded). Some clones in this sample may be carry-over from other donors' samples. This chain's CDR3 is CASSSAGRSNQPQHF. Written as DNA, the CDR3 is TGTGCCAGCAGCTCCGCAGGGCGGAGCAATCAGCCCCAGCATTTT.